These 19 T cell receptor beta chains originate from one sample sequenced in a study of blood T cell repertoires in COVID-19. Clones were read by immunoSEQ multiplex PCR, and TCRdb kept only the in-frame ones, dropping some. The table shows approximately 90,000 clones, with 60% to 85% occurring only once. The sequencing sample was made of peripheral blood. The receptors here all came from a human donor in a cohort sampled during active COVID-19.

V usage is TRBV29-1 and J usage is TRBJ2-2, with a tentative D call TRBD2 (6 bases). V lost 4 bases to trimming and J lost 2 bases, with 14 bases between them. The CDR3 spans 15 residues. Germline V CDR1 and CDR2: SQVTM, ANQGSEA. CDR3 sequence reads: CSVGKLADNTGELFF. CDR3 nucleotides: TGCAGCGTTGGGAAATTAGCGGATAACACCGGGGAGCTGTTTTTT.

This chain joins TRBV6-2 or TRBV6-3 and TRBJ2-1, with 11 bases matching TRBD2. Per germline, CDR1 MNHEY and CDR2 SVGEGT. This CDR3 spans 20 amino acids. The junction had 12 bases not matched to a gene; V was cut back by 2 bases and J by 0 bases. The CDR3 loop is CASSYPWGLAGGSSYNEQFF. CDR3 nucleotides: TGTGCCAGCAGTTACCCATGGGGCCTAGCGGGGGGAAGCTCCTACAATGAGCAGTTCTTC.

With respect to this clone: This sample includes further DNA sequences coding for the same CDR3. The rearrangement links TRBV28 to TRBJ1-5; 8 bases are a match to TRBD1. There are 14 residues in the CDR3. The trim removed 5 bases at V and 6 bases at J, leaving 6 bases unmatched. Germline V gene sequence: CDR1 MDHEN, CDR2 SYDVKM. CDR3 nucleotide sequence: TGTGCCAGCAGTACCGGACAGGGACCTCAGCCCCAGCATTTT. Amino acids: CASSTGQGPQPQHF.

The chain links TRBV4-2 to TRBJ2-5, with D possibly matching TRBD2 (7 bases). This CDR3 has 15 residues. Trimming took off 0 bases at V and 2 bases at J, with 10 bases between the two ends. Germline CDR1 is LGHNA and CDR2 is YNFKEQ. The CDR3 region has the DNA TGTGCCAGCAGCCAAGAGCGGGGGCGACAAGAGACCCAGTACTTC. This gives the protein CASSQERGRQETQYF.

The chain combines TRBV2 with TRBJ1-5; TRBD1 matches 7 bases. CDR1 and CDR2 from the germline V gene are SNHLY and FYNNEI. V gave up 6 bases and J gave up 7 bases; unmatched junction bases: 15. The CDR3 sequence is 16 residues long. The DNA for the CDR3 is TGTGCCAGCAGGAGTGGGACAGCCGGTCTGCTACAGCCCCAGCATTTT. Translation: CASRSGTAGLLQPQHF.

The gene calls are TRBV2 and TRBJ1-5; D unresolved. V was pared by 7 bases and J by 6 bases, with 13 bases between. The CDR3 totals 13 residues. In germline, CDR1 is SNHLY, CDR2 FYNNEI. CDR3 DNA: TGTGCCAGCATGGGAGACTCCCCTCAGCCCCAGCATTTT. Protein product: CASMGDSPQPQHF.

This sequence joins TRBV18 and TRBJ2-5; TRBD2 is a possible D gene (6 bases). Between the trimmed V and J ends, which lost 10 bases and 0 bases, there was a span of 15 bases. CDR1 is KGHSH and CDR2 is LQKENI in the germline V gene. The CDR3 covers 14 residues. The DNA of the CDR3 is TGTGCCACCACGGGACTCCAGTACCAAGAGACCCAGTACTTC. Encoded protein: CATTGLQYQETQYF.

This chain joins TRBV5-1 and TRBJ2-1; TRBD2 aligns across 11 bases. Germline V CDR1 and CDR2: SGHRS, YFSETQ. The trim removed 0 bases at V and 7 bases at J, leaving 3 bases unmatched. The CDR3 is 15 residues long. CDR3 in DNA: TGCGCCAGCAGCTTGGTACTAGCGGGAGTAAATGAGCAGTTCTTC. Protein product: CASSLVLAGVNEQFF.

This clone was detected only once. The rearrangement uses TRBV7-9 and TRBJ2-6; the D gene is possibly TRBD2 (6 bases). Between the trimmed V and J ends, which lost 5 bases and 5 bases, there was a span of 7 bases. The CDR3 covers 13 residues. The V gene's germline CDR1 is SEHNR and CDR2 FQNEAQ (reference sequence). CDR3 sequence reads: CASSAGRANVLTF. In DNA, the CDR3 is TGTGCCAGCAGCGCGGGGAGGGCCAACGTCCTGACTTTC. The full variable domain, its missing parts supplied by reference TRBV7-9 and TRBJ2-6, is DTGVSQNPRHKITKRGQNVTFRCDPISEHNRLYWYRQTLGQGPEFLTYFQNEAQLEKSRLLSDRFSAERPKGSFSTLEIQRTEQGDSAMYLCASSAGRANVLTFGAGSRLTVL.

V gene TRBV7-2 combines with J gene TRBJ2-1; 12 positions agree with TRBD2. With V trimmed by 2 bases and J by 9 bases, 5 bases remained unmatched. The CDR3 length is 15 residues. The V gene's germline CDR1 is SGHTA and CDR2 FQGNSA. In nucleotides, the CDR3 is TGTGCCAGCAGCTTATATCAACTAGCGGGAGGTGAGCAGTTCTTC. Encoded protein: CASSLYQLAGGEQFF.

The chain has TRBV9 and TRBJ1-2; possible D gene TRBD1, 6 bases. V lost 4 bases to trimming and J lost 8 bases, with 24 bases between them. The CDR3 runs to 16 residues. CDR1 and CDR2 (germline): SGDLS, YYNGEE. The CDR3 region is CASSSQSSGVQIGYTF. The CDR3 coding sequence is TGTGCCAGCAGCTCGCAATCGTCAGGGGTCCAAATCGGCTACACCTTC.

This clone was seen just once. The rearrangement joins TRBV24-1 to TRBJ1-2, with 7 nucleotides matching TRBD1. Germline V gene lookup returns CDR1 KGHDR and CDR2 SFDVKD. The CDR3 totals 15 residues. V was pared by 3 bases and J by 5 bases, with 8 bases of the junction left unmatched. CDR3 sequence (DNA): TGTGCCACCAGTGATGGAGACAGGGTAGGGTATGGCTACACCTTC. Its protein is CATSDGDRVGYGYTF.

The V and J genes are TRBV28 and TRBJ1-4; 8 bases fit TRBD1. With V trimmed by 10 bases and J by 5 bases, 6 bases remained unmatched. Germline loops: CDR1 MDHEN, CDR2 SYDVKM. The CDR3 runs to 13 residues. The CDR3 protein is CATLDRGNEKLFF. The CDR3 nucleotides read TGTGCCACCCTCGACAGGGGAAATGAAAAACTGTTTTTT.

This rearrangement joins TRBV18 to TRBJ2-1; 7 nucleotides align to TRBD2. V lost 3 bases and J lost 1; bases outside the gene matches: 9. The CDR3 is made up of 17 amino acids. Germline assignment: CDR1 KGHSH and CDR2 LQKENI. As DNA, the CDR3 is TGTGCCAGCTCACCTCTTGAGGGAGGGCCATCCTACAATGAGCAGTTCTTC. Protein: CASSPLEGGPSYNEQFF.

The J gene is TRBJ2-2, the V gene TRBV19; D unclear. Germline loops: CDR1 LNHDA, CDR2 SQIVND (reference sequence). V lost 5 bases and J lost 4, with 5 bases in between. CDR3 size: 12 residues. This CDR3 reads CASSFRTGELFF. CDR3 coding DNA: TGTGCCAGTAGTTTTCGCACCGGGGAGCTGTTTTTT.

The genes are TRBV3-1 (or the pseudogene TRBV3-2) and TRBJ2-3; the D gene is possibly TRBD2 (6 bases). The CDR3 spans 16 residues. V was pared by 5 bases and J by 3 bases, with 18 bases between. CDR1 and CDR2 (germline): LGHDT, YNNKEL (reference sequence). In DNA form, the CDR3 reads TGTGCCAGCAGCACGTGGACGGGAGTGGGTACAGATACGCAGTATTTT. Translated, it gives CASSTWTGVGTDTQYF.

CDR3 in DNA: TGTGCCAGCAGCTTGGAGTACAGGGGGGACACTGAAGCTTTCTTT. Translation gives CASSLEYRGDTEAFF. This chain uses TRBV5-8 with TRBJ1-1; 8 nucleotides agree with TRBD1. The germline CDR1 and CDR2 sequences are SGHTS and YDEGEE. The CDR3 has 15 residues. Trimming cost V 0 bases and J 3 bases; bases outside gene matches: 4.

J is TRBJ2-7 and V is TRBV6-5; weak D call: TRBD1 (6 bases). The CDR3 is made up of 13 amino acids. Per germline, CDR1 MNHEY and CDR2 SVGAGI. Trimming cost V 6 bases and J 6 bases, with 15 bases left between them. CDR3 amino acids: CASRDSVLVEQYF. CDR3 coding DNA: TGTGCCAGCAGGGACAGCGTCCTGGTCGAGCAGTACTTC.

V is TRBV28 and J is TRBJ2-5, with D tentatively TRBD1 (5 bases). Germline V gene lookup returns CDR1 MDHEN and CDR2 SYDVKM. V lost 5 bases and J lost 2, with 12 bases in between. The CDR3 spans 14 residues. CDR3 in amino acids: CASSTTAIQETQYF. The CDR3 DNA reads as TGTGCCAGCAGTACGACAGCGATTCAAGAGACCCAGTACTTC.